The 20 T cell receptor beta chains reported below all come from one sample, sequenced in a study of human CD8 memory T cell subsets (dated by TCRdb to between 2020 and 2021). TCRdb names NextSeq 550 as the instrument used. A Human TCR Profiling Kit was used to prepare UMI-labeled 5' RACE TCRbeta libraries. Based on TCRdb reprocessing of the reads, there is one entry per CDR3 protein sequence, and DNA is missing. The sample table includes about 7,000 distinct CDR3 sequences. The ten largest clones add up to roughly 21% of the sample. The specimen sequenced was CD8+ stem-like memory T cells (TSCM and TCM) sorted from PBMCs. The cell subset or site label, read with the paper, signifies: stem-like memory CD8 T cells (TSTEM), CCR7+ PD-1- TIGIT-. These receptors were collected from a human donor in good health.

V usage is TRBV20-1 and J usage is TRBJ1-4; the TRBD1 assignment by TCRdb is unverifiable without DNA. This CDR3 comprises 17 residues. Per germline, CDR1 DFQATT and CDR2 SNEGSKA (reference sequence). The CDR3 sequence is CSADPHGTGGSNEKLFF.

This CDR3 reads CASRGRRVDNEQFF. This chain links TRBV10-2 with TRBJ2-1; with no DNA, the TCRdb D assignment of TRBD2 cannot be verified. Germline V gene lookup returns CDR1 WSHSY and CDR2 SAAADI. This CDR3 has 14 residues.

The V and J genes are TRBV20-1 and TRBJ2-1. The germline CDR1 and CDR2 sequences are DFQATT and SNEGSKA (reference sequence). The CDR3 has 15 residues. The CDR3 spells CSARASRGSYNEQFF.

This rearrangement joins TRBV27 to TRBJ2-5; TCRdb indicates TRBD2, and absent DNA this call remains unverified. This CDR3 comprises 16 residues. Germline loops: CDR1 MNHEY, CDR2 SMNVEV (reference sequence). The CDR3 is CASSLDARLRWETQYF.

This chain uses TRBV7-9 with TRBJ2-5; the D call from TCRdb, TRBD1, cannot be confirmed without DNA. Germline V gives CDR1 SEHNR, CDR2 FQNEAQ (reference sequence). The CDR3 runs to 14 residues. CDR3 residues: CASSLAMGEETQYF.

The J gene is TRBJ2-7, the V gene TRBV5-1. Germline V gene data show CDR1 as SGHRS and CDR2 as YFSETQ. The CDR3 spans 14 residues. The CDR3 here is CASSLAQQAYEQYF.

V usage is TRBV19 and J usage is TRBJ2-5. This CDR3 contains 13 residues. Looked up from germline, CDR1 is LNHDA and CDR2 is SQIVND (reference sequence). CDR3 in amino acids: CASSSAAQETQYF.

This clonotype is called medium-sized based on its frequency. V gene TRBV29-1 combines with J gene TRBJ2-7; the D call from TCRdb, TRBD1, cannot be confirmed without DNA. In germline, CDR1 is SQVTM, CDR2 ANQGSEA. CDR3 length: 15 amino acids. The CDR3 region is CSADVGQGLYYEQYF.

The chain couples TRBV7-3 to TRBJ2-2; TCRdb's D call, TRBD2, is unchecked because there is no DNA. Germline lookup yields CDR1 SGHTA and CDR2 FQGTGA. The CDR3 consists of 15 residues. CDR3 sequence reads: CASSLKLAGTGELFF.

The chain uses TRBV29-1 and TRBJ1-2; the TCRdb D gene call, TRBD1, has no DNA to confirm it. The germline V gene encodes CDR1 SQVTM and CDR2 ANQGSEA. This CDR3 comprises 16 residues. The CDR3 here is CSVIQGAAGPRYGYTF. Full variable domain (remainder filled in from reference TRBV29-1 and TRBJ1-2): SAVISQKPSRDICQRGTSLTIQCQVDSQVTMMFWYRQQPGQSLTLIATANQGSEATYESGFVIDKFPISRPNLTFSTLTVSNMSPEDSSIYLCSVIQGAAGPRYGYTFGSGTRLTVV.

The rearrangement links TRBV20-1 to TRBJ2-3. In germline, CDR1 is DFQATT, CDR2 SNEGSKA (reference sequence). The CDR3 has 17 amino acids. The CDR3 reads CSATSNAVLISTDTQYF.

This clonotype is called medium-sized based on its frequency. The chain employs TRBV29-1 and TRBJ1-2. The CDR3 covers 12 residues. From germline, CDR1 is SQVTM and CDR2 ANQGSEA. This chain's CDR3 is CSVGGGGYGYTF.

The chain links TRBV6-6 to TRBJ2-1; the TCRdb call, TRBD2, lacks DNA for checking. Germline V CDR1 and CDR2: MNHNY, SVGAGI (reference sequence). This CDR3 region has 13 residues. The CDR3 reads CASSRGLTNEQFF.

The chain has TRBV12-3 or TRBV12-4 and TRBJ2-2; the TCRdb call, TRBD1, lacks DNA for checking. CDR3 length: 15 residues. The CDR3 sequence: CASSFHRGGPGELFF.

The V gene is TRBV19, the J gene TRBJ1-1. CDR1 LNHDA and CDR2 SQIVND come from the germline V gene (reference sequence). The CDR3 contains 13 residues. CDR3 region: CASGSVMNTEAFF.

The chain combines TRBV7-3 with TRBJ2-3; the TCRdb D gene call, TRBD2, has no DNA to confirm it. The CDR3 extends over 15 amino acids. The V gene's germline CDR1 is SGHTA and CDR2 FQGTGA. The CDR3 is CASSSTSGSGDTQYF. Combining the CDR3 with reference TRBV7-3 and TRBJ2-3 gives the whole variable domain GAGVSQTPSNKVTEKGKYVELRCDPISGHTALYWYRQSLGQGPEFLIYFQGTGAADDSGLPNDRFFAVRPEGSVSTLKIQRTERGDSAVYLCASSSTSGSGDTQYFGPGTRLTVL.

The chain is built from TRBV5-5 and TRBJ1-6. The CDR3 consists of 15 residues. Germline CDR1 is SGHKS and CDR2 is YYEKEE (reference sequence). The CDR3 loop is CASSLDVRRDSPLHF.

Measured by frequency, this clonotype is medium-sized. The chain uses TRBV29-1 and TRBJ2-3; as DNA is missing, the TRBD1 call by TCRdb cannot be tested. The CDR3 contains 15 residues. Germline values: CDR1 SQVTM, CDR2 ANQGSEA. The CDR3 loop reads CSVEDRRDFTDTQYF.

In terms of frequency, this clonotype is medium-sized. The chain couples TRBV11-2 to TRBJ2-1. The CDR3 length is 13 residues. Germline V lookup: CDR1 SGHAT, CDR2 FQNNGV. The CDR3 loop reads CAGSSDSFNEQFF.

V and J are TRBV7-8 and TRBJ1-2; TCRdb selects TRBD1, and the lack of DNA leaves this call unchecked. Germline CDR1 and CDR2: SGHVS and FQNEAQ. The CDR3 length is 11 residues. CDR3 loop: CACRDIDGYTF.